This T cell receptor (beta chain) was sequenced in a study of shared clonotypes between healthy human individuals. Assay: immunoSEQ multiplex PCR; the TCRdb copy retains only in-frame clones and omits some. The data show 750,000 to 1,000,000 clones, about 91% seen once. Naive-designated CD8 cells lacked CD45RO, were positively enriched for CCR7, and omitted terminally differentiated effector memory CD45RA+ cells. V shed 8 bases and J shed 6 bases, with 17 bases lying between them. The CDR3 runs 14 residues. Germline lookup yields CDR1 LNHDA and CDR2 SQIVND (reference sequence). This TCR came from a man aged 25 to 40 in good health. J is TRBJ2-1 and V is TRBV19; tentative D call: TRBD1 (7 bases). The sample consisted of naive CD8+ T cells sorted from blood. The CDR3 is CASQGGWGPNEQFF. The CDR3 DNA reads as TGTGCCAGTCAGGGGGGATGGGGCCCCAATGAGCAGTTCTTC.